The 21 T cell receptor beta chains below come from one sample, sequenced in a study of blood T cell repertoires in COVID-19. Some clones are missing from TCRdb's copy, which holds only in-frame ones; the method was immunoSEQ multiplex PCR. The sample consists of about 220,000 clones, nearly 90% of them appearing once. What was sequenced was PBMCs or T cells enriched from blood (not recorded which). These receptors came from a man aged 25 to 45 who had been exposed to COVID-19.

The chain carries TRBV29-1 and TRBJ1-1, with 7 positions matching TRBD1. The CDR3 extends over 13 amino acids. Germline values: CDR1 SQVTM, CDR2 ANQGSEA. Trimming cost V 1 base and J 5 bases; bases outside gene matches: 4. The CDR3 region is CSVEGGGWTEAFF. Here the CDR3 DNA reads TGCAGCGTTGAAGGAGGGGGCTGGACTGAAGCTTTCTTT.

This chain uses TRBV7-2 with TRBJ1-2; 9 nucleotides line up with TRBD1. V shed 0 bases and J 4 bases; nucleotides not matched to a gene: 6. This CDR3 region has 16 residues. Per germline, CDR1 SGHTA and CDR2 FQGNSA. CDR3: CASSLARQGGSYGYTF. Here the CDR3 DNA reads TGTGCCAGCAGCTTAGCACGACAGGGGGGAAGCTATGGCTACACCTTC.

This clone was counted only a few times. V is TRBV5-4 and J is TRBJ2-7; TRBD2 matches at 7 bases. Germline values: CDR1 SGHNT, CDR2 YYREEE (reference sequence). V lost 1 base to trimming and J lost 5 bases; unmatched junction nucleotides: 9. This CDR3 has 15 residues. The CDR3 loop is CASSLSVRGNHEQYF. The CDR3 coding sequence is TGTGCCAGCAGCTTGAGTGTGCGGGGGAACCACGAGCAGTACTTC.

This clone was found once. The genes are TRBV5-5 and TRBJ1-5; D possibly corresponds to TRBD1 (6 bases). This CDR3 region has 16 residues. Germline values: CDR1 SGHKS, CDR2 YYEKEE (reference sequence). The V end was cut by 2 bases, the J end by 1 base, with 13 bases between. As DNA, the CDR3 is TGTGCCAGCAGCTTTGTGGGGGCCTTAAGCAATCAGCCCCAGCATTTT. Translation: CASSFVGALSNQPQHF.

For the CDR3, the DNA is TGTGCCAGCAGCTTGGGGGGCCGTACAGGAGATCCCTACGAGCAGTACTTC. Translated: CASSLGGRTGDPYEQYF. The rearrangement uses TRBV5-4 and TRBJ2-7; tentatively, D is TRBD1 (5 bases). The CDR3 has 17 residues. Trimming took off 0 bases at V and 2 bases at J, with 18 bases between the two ends. Per germline, CDR1 SGHNT and CDR2 YYREEE (reference sequence).

The chain uses TRBV11-3 and TRBJ2-1; D might be TRBD1 (5 bases). The V end was cut by 2 bases, the J end by 7 bases, with 12 bases between. The germline V gene encodes CDR1 SGHNT and CDR2 YENEEA. The CDR3 totals 14 residues. CDR3 region: CASSLSRGGNEQFF. The CDR3 nucleotides read TGTGCCAGCAGCTTATCTAGGGGTGGGAATGAGCAGTTCTTC.

The genes are TRBV6-5 and TRBJ2-5; TRBD1 agrees at 8 bases. The germline gives CDR1 MNHEY, CDR2 SVGAGI. The V and J ends lost 6 bases and 5 bases, in that order; junction bases with no gene match: 11. This CDR3 comprises 15 residues. The CDR3 nucleotides read TGTGCCAGCAGACGGACAGGGTCCGAAAAGGAGACCCAGTACTTC. Translated: CASRRTGSEKETQYF.

This sequence joins TRBV4-2 and TRBJ2-3, with D tentatively TRBD2 (5 bases). CDR3 length equals 15 residues. The germline gives CDR1 LGHNA, CDR2 YNFKEQ. V was pared by 3 bases and J by 2 bases, with 12 bases between. CDR3 in DNA: TGTGCCAGCAGCCAGAGTGCGGGCCTCACAGATACGCAGTATTTT. It translates to CASSQSAGLTDTQYF.

The CDR3: CASSFGSRGTLAGAAGTQYF. The CDR3 DNA reads TGCGCCAGCAGCTTTGGTTCGCGGGGTACACTAGCGGGGGCTGCGGGGACCCAGTACTTC. The V call is TRBV5-1, the J call TRBJ2-5; 11 nucleotides align to TRBD2. Germline lookup yields CDR1 SGHRS and CDR2 YFSETQ. J lost 7 bases, V lost 2 bases, and 22 bases had no gene match. There are 20 residues in the CDR3.

DNA of the CDR3: TGTGCCACCAGCAGAGATCCAGGCTACGAGCAGTACTTC. Its protein product is CATSRDPGYEQYF. This chain connects TRBV15 to TRBJ2-7; D not resolved. Germline CDR1 is LNHNV and CDR2 is YYDKDF (reference sequence). The CDR3 extends over 13 amino acids. The germline V and J ends were trimmed by 0 bases and 3 bases, with 6 bases remaining between them.

The chain couples TRBV27 to TRBJ1-3; 8 nucleotides align to TRBD1. V lost 6 bases to trimming and J lost 7 bases; unmatched junction nucleotides: 5. The CDR3 runs to 13 residues. CDR1 is MNHEY, CDR2 SMNVEV, per germline (reference sequence). The CDR3 sequence is CASSTDRGNTIYF. The CDR3, as DNA: TGTGCCAGCAGCACCGACAGGGGCAACACCATATATTTT.

This sequence joins TRBV5-6 and TRBJ2-3; D not resolved. CDR3 length: 15 amino acids. V was cut by 4 bases and J by 4 bases, with 16 bases left in between. Germline V CDR1 and CDR2: SGHDT, YYEEEE. The CDR3 nucleotides read TGTGCCAGCAGCCCACGGTTACAGCTTTCAGATACGCAGTATTTT. Its translation is CASSPRLQLSDTQYF.

The chain uses TRBV5-4 and TRBJ2-1; weak D call: TRBD2 (7 bases). Germline CDR1 is SGHNT and CDR2 is YYREEE (reference sequence). The CDR3 is 15 residues long. Trimming stripped 2 bases from V and 6 bases from J, with 15 bases between. CDR3: CASSLGGGGGNEQFF. CDR3 DNA: TGTGCCAGCAGCTTAGGCGGGGGAGGGGGCAATGAGCAGTTCTTC.

This chain uses TRBV7-9 with TRBJ2-5; TRBD2 matches 10 bases. Germline CDR1 and CDR2: SEHNR and FQNEAQ (reference sequence). With 4 bases clipped from V and 5 bases from J, the junction kept 4 bases outside the gene matches. The CDR3 loop spans 14 amino acids. The CDR3 nucleotides are TGTGCCAGCAGCTCTCTACTAGCGGGGGAGACCCAGTACTTC. It codes for CASSSLLAGETQYF.

The chain is built from TRBV11-2 and TRBJ1-6; D remains unclear. The V and J ends lost 2 bases and 10 bases respectively, with 12 bases between them. This CDR3 spans 14 amino acids. Germline CDR1 is SGHAT and CDR2 is FQNNGV. The CDR3 DNA reads as TGTGCCAGCAGCTTAAATCAGGCTCGATCACCCCTCCACTTT. It specifies CASSLNQARSPLHF.

This chain links TRBV3-1 (or the pseudogene TRBV3-2) with TRBJ2-1; D may be TRBD2 (6 bases). V lost 2 bases and J lost 8, with 10 bases in between. Germline V gene data show CDR1 as LGHDT and CDR2 as YNNKEL (reference sequence). This CDR3 has 13 amino acids. The CDR3 DNA is TGTGCCAGCAGCCAACCCCCTAGCGATGAGCAGTTCTTC. Residues: CASSQPPSDEQFF.

The V and J genes are TRBV5-1 and TRBJ1-4; a possible D gene is TRBD1 (5 bases). Germline lookup yields CDR1 SGHRS and CDR2 YFSETQ. V was pared by 5 bases and J by 4 bases, with 18 bases between. The CDR3 is 16 residues long. CDR3 sequence: CASRPYDSPINEKLFF. CDR3 coding DNA: TGCGCCAGCAGACCGTACGACAGTCCTATTAATGAAAAACTGTTTTTT. Drawing the rest from reference TRBV5-1 and TRBJ1-4, the complete variable domain is KAGVTQTPRYLIKTRGQQVTLSCSPISGHRSVSWYQQTPGQGLQFLFEYFSETQRNKGNFPGRFSGRQFSNSRSEMNVSTLELGDSALYLCASRPYDSPINEKLFFGSGTQLSVL.

The chain employs TRBV19 and TRBJ2-2, with 8 bases lining up with TRBD1. Germline CDR1 is LNHDA and CDR2 is SQIVND (reference sequence). CDR3 length: 14 residues. Trimming at V came to 7 bases and at J to 7 bases, leaving 8 bases not matched to a gene. The chain's CDR3 is CASTRTGTIGELFF. The CDR3 DNA follows: TGTGCCAGTACGAGGACAGGGACGATCGGGGAGCTGTTTTTT.

V usage is TRBV15 and J usage is TRBJ2-5; 9 bases align to TRBD2. CDR3 length: 15 residues. The V gene's germline CDR1 is LNHNV and CDR2 YYDKDF (reference sequence). With V trimmed by 3 bases and J by 3 bases, 5 bases remained unmatched. The DNA for the CDR3 is TGTGCCACCAGCAGGCGGTTAGCGGGGGAAGAGACCCAGTACTTC. Amino acid sequence: CATSRRLAGEETQYF.

The J gene is TRBJ1-6, the V gene TRBV18; unclear D gene. Germline assignment: CDR1 KGHSH and CDR2 LQKENI. The V end lost 2 bases, the J end lost 5 bases, and 4 bases lay between the germline ends. This CDR3 has 13 residues. CDR3: CASSPADNSPLHF. The CDR3, as DNA: TGTGCCAGCTCACCAGCGGATAATTCACCCCTCCACTTT.

This chain uses TRBV7-9 with TRBJ1-2; no clear D gene. The CDR3 is 13 amino acids. V gave up 1 base and J gave up 6 bases, with 9 bases separating them. The V gene's germline CDR1 is SEHNR and CDR2 FQNEAQ (reference sequence). The CDR3 sequence: CASSLDSFHGYTF. The CDR3 region has the DNA TGTGCCAGCAGCTTAGACTCCTTTCATGGCTACACCTTC.